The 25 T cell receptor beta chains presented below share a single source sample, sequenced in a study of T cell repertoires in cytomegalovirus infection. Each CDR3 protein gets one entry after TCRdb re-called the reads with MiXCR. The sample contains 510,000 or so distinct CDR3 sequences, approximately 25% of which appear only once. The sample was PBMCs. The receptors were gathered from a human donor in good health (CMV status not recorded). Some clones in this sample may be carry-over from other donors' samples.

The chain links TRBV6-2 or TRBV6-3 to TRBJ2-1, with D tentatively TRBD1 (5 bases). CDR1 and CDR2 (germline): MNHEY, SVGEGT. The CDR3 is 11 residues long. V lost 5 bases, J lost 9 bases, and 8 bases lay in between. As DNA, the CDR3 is TGTGCCAGCAGTGTAGGGGTTGAGCAGTTCTTC. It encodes CASSVGVEQFF.

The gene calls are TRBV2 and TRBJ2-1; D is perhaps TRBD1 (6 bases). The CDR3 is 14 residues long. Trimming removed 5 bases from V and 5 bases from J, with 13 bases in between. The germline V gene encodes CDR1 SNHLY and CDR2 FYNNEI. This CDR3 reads CASSRGGRNNEQFF. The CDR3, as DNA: TGTGCCAGCAGTCGAGGGGGAAGGAACAATGAGCAGTTCTTC.

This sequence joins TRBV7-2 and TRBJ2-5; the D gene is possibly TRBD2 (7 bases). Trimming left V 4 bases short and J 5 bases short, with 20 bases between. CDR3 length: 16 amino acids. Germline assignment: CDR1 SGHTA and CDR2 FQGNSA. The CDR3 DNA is TGTGCCAGCAGCTCCGTAGGGGGAGGGGTAGGGGAGACCCAGTACTTC. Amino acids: CASSSVGGGVGETQYF.

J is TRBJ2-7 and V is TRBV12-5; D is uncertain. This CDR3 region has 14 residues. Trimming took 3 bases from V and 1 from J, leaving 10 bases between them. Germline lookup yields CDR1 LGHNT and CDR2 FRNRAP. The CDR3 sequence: CASGFSWDSYEQYF. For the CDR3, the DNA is TGTGCTAGTGGTTTTTCGTGGGATTCCTACGAGCAGTACTTC.

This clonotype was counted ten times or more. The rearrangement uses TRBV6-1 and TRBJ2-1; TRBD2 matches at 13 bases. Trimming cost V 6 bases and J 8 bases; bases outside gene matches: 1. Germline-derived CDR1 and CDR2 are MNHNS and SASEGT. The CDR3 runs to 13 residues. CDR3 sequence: CASRLAGGYEQFF. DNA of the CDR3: TGTGCCAGCAGACTAGCGGGAGGGTATGAGCAGTTCTTC.

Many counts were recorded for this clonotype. The CDR3 loop is CASSSPGPRTRGYTF. In DNA, the CDR3 is TGTGCCAGCAGCTCCCCAGGGCCCCGAACCAGGGGCTACACCTTC. V is TRBV7-3 and J is TRBJ1-2; possible D gene TRBD1, 5 bases. V gave up 4 bases and J gave up 8 bases, with 20 bases separating them. This CDR3 has 15 amino acids. CDR1 and CDR2 (germline): SGHTA, FQGTGA.

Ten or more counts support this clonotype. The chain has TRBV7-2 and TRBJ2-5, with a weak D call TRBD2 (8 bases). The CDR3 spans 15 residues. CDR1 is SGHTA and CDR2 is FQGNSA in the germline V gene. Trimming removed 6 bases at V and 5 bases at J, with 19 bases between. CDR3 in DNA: TGTGCCAGCAGAAGGGACAGCGGGAGTGTCGAGACCCAGTACTTC. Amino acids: CASRRDSGSVETQYF.

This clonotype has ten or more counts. CDR3 loop: CASSFRTGGTEAFF. CDR3 DNA: TGTGCCAGCAGCTTCAGGACAGGGGGCACTGAAGCTTTCTTT. The chain combines TRBV7-2 with TRBJ1-1; 10 bases line up with TRBD1. The germline gives CDR1 SGHTA, CDR2 FQGNSA. The CDR3 has 14 amino acids. J gave up 4 bases and V 3 bases, and 2 bases lay outside the gene matches. The variable domain in full, with the rest retrieved from reference TRBV7-2 and TRBJ1-1, is GAGVSQSPSNKVTEKGKDVELRCDPISGHTALYWYRQSLGQGLEFLIYFQGNSAPDKSGLPSDRFSAERTGGSVSTLTIQRTQQEDSAVYLCASSFRTGGTEAFFGQGTRLTVV.

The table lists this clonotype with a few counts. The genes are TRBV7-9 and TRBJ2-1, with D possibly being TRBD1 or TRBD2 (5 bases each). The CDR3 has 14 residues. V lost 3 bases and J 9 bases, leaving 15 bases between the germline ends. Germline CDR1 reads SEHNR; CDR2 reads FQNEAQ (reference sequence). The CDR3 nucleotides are TGTGCCAGCAGCTTTGTACGGGGTAGGGGTGAGCAGTTCTTC. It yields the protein CASSFVRGRGEQFF.

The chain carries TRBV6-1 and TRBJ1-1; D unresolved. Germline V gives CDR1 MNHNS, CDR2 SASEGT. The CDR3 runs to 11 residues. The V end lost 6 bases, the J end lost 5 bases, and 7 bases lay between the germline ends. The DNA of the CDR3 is TGTGCCAGCAGGAGGTTGACTGAAGCTTTCTTT. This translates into CASRRLTEAFF.

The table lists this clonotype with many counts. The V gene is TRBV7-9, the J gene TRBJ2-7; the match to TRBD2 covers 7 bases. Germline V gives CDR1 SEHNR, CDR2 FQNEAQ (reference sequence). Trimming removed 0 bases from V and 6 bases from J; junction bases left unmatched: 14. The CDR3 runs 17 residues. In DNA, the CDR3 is TGTGCCAGCAGCTTAGCAGGTTTGGGAGGGCGTCGCATCGAGCAGTACGTC. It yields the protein CASSLAGLGGRRIEQYV.

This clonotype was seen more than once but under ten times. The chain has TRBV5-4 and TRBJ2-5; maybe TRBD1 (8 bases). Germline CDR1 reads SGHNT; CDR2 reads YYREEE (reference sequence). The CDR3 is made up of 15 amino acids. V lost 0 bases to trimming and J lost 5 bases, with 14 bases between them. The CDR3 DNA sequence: TGTGCCAGCAGCTTGGACAACAGGGGGGGGGAGACCCAGTACTTC. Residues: CASSLDNRGGETQYF.

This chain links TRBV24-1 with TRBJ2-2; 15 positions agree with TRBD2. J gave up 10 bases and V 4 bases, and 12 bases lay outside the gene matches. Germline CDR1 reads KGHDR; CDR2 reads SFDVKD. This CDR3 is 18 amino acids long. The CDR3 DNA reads TGTGCCACCAGTGACCCGGGACTAGCGGGAGGTTTCTCCGTGGAGCTGTTTTTT. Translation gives CATSDPGLAGGFSVELFF.

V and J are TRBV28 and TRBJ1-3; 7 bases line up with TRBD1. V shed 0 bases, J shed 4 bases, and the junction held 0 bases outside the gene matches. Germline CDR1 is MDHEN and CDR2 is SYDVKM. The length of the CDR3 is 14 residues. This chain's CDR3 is CASSLWTGGNTIYF. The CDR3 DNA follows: TGTGCCAGCAGTTTATGGACAGGGGGAAACACCATATATTTT. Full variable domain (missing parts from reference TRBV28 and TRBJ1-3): DVKVTQSSRYLVKRTGEKVFLECVQDMDHENMFWYRQDPGLGLRLIYFSYDVKMKEKGDIPEGYSVSREKKERFSLILESASTNQTSMYLCASSLWTGGNTIYFGEGSWLTVV.

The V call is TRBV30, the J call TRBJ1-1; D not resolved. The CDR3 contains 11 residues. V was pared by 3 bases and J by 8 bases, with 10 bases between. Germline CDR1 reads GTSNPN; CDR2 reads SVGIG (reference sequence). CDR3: CAWSRRKEAFF. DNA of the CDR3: TGTGCCTGGAGCCGGAGGAAGGAAGCTTTCTTT.

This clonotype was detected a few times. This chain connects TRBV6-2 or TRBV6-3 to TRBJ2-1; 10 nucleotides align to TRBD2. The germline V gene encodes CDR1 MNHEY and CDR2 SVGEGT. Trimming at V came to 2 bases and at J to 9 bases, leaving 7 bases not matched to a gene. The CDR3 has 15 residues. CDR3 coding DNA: TGTGCCAGCAGTTACGTGGGACTAGCGTCCGGTGAGCAGTTCTTC. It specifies CASSYVGLASGEQFF.

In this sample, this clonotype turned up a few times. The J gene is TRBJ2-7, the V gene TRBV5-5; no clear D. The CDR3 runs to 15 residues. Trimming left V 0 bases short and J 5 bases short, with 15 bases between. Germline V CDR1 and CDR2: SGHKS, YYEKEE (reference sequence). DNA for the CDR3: TGTGCCAGCAGCTTGGTGTCCTCTTCGCTCCACGAGCAGTACTTC. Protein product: CASSLVSSSLHEQYF.

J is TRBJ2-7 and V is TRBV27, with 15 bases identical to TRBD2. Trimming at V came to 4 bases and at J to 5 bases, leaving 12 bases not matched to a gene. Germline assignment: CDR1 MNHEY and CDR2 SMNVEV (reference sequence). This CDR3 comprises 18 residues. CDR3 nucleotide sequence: TGTGCCAGCAGTTCGGGGATTGGGACTAGCGGGAGGTTCGACGAGCAGTACTTC. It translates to CASSSGIGTSGRFDEQYF.

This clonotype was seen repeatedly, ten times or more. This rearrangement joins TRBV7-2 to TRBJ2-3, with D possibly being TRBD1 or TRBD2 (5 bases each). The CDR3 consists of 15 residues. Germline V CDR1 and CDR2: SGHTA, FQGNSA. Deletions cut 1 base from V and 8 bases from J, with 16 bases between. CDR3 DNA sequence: TGTGCCAGCAGCTTAGATGGGACGGGGCCGGCTACGCAGTATTTT. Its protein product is CASSLDGTGPATQYF.

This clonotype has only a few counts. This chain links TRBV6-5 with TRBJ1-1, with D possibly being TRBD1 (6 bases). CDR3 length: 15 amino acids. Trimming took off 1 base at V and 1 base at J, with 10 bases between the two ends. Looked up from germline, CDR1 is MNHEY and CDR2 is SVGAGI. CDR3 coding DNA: TGTGCCAGCAGTTACTTAGGCAGGGGGAACACTGAAGCTTTCTTT. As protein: CASSYLGRGNTEAFF.

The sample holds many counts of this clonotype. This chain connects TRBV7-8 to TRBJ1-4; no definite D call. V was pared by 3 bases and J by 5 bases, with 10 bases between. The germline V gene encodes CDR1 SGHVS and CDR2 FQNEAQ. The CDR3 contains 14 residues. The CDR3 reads CASSFGLTNEKLFF. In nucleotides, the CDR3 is TGTGCCAGCAGCTTTGGGCTGACCAATGAAAAACTGTTTTTT.

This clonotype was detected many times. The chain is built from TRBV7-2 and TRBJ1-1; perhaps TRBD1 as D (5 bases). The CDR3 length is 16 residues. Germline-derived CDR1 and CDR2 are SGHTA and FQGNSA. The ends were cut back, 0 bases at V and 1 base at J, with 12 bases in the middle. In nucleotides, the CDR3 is TGTGCCAGCAGCTTAGCGTCGACAGCCCAGAACACTGAAGCTTTCTTT. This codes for CASSLASTAQNTEAFF.

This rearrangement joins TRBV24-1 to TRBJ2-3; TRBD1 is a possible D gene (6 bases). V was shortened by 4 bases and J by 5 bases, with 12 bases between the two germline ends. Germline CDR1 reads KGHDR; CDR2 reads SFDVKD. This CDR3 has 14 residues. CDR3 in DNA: TGTGCCACCAGTGAAGTTACAGGGCGAGATACGCAGTATTTT. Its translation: CATSEVTGRDTQYF.

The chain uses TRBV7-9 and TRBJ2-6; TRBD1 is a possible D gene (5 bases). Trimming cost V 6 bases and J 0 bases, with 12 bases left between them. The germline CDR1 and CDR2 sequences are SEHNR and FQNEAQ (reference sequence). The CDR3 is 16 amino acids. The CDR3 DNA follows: TGTGCCAGCAGTTTCTCAGGGCGCTCTGGGGCCAACGTCCTGACTTTC. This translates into CASSFSGRSGANVLTF.

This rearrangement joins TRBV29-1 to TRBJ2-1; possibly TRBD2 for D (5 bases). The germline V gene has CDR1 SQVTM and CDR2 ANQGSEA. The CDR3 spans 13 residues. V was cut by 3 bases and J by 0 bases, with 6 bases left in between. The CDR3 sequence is CSVDRGSYNEQFF. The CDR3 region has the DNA TGCAGCGTTGATCGGGGCTCCTACAATGAGCAGTTCTTC.